A single sample gave rise to the 15 T cell receptor beta chains below, sequenced in a study of T cell changes during pregnancy in multiple sclerosis. Libraries were prepared by immunoSEQ multiplex PCR; TCRdb keeps only in-frame clonotypes and omits some of them. The sample records about 59,000 clones, nearly 95% being singletons. Specimen: CD8+ T cells from peripheral blood mononuclear cells, collected in the third trimester of pregnancy. Every receptor here comes from a female donor with multiple sclerosis, enrolled in a pregnancy study.

The chain recombines TRBV4-1 with TRBJ2-7, with D tentatively TRBD1 (5 bases). This CDR3 has 15 amino acids. Trimming stripped 0 bases from V and 1 base from J, with 10 bases between. CDR1 MGHRA and CDR2 YSYEKL come from the germline V gene. The chain's CDR3 is CASSQDDSASYEQYF. The CDR3 nucleotides read TGCGCCAGCAGCCAAGATGACAGTGCTTCCTACGAGCAGTACTTC.

The chain uses TRBV21-1 and TRBJ1-2; TRBD1, as called in the table, went unchecked against the DNA. TRBV21-1 is an annotated pseudogene. CDR3 size: 17 residues. Written as DNA, the CDR3 is TGTGCCAGCAGCAAAGTATCAGGACACAGGGGTAACTATGGCTACACCTTC. Amino acids: CASSKVSGHRGNYGYTF.

This clone was found once. The chain combines TRBV14 with TRBJ2-2, with 8 bases aligning to TRBD2. The trim removed 4 bases at V and 3 bases at J, leaving 4 bases unmatched. The CDR3 is 15 amino acids. CDR1 and CDR2 from the germline V gene are SGHDN and FVKESK. In DNA, the CDR3 is TGTGCCAGCAGCCGCACTAGCGGTTACACCGGGGAGCTGTTTTTT. Translation gives CASSRTSGYTGELFF.

The chain is built from TRBV7-9 and TRBJ2-1; 14 bases agree with TRBD2. The trim removed 1 base at V and 12 bases at J, leaving 8 bases unmatched. Germline V CDR1 and CDR2: SEHNR, FQNEAQ (reference sequence). This CDR3 contains 16 residues. As DNA, the CDR3 is TGTGCCAGCAGCTTAGTAGCCGGGACTAGCGGGAGAAGGCAGTTCTTC. It encodes CASSLVAGTSGRRQFF.

The chain employs TRBV29-1 and TRBJ1-1, with D tentatively TRBD1 (5 bases). The CDR3 has 12 residues. V lost 5 bases to trimming and J lost 1 base, with 8 bases between them. Germline V CDR1 and CDR2: SQVTM, ANQGSEA. The CDR3 nucleotides read TGCAGCGTTCTAGGACAGAACACTGAAGCTTTCTTT. This encodes CSVLGQNTEAFF.

The gene calls are TRBV27 and TRBJ2-1; D is unresolved. The V gene lost 0 bases and the J gene lost 7 bases, with 7 bases spanning the gap. This CDR3 comprises 13 residues. The germline V gene has CDR1 MNHEY and CDR2 SMNVEV (reference sequence). The CDR3 DNA is TGTGCCAGCAGTTTATCGAGCCGGAATGAGCAGTTCTTC. This translates into CASSLSSRNEQFF.

The chain uses TRBV6-1 and TRBJ1-5, with D possibly TRBD1 on 5 matching bases. The CDR3 consists of 18 residues. CDR1 and CDR2 from the germline V gene are MNHNS and SASEGT. The germline V and J ends were trimmed by 3 bases and 7 bases, with 25 bases remaining between them. The chain's CDR3 is CASSDPLNRSLTGQPQHF. CDR3 nucleotides: TGTGCCAGCAGTGATCCCCTGAACAGGTCTTTAACTGGACAGCCCCAGCATTTT.

This clone was seen more than once but under ten times. The rearrangement uses TRBV10-1 and TRBJ2-2, with 7 bases that match TRBD1. The CDR3 sequence is 17 residues long. Germline trimming cut 4 bases from V and 3 bases from J; bases unmatched to any gene: 11. In germline, CDR1 is WNHNN, CDR2 SYGVQD (reference sequence). The CDR3 protein is CASSGPSGQPDTGELFF. Here the CDR3 DNA reads TGCGCCAGCAGTGGGCCCTCGGGACAGCCGGACACCGGGGAGCTGTTTTTT.

The gene calls are TRBV5-1 and TRBJ2-7; 9 nucleotides match TRBD1. The germline V gene encodes CDR1 SGHRS and CDR2 YFSETQ. This CDR3 contains 14 residues. After removal of 2 bases from V and 3 bases from J, the junction contained 3 bases not matched to a gene. CDR3 residues: CASSLSGQGYEQYF. As DNA, the CDR3 is TGCGCCAGCAGCTTATCGGGACAGGGCTACGAGCAGTACTTC.

The CDR3 DNA is TGCGCCAGCAGCCGACAGGGAGGTGGGGCCAACGTCCTGACTTTC. Its protein product is CASSRQGGGANVLTF. The rearrangement links TRBV5-1 to TRBJ2-6; possible D gene TRBD1, 7 bases. V was shortened by 4 bases and J by 3 bases, with 11 bases between the two germline ends. In germline, CDR1 is SGHRS, CDR2 YFSETQ. The CDR3 has 15 residues.

The chain joins TRBV7-6 to TRBJ2-2, with 8 positions matching TRBD2. CDR3 length equals 18 residues. The J segment lost 0 bases and the V segment lost 1 base, leaving 7 bases of the junction unmatched. From germline, CDR1 is SGHVS and CDR2 FNYEAQ. The CDR3 coding sequence is TGTGCCAGCAGCTTAGATCCCCCTAGCGGGCCGAACACCGGGGAGCTGTTTTTT. Translating it yields CASSLDPPSGPNTGELFF.

The V call is TRBV2, the J call TRBJ2-4, with D possibly matching TRBD1 (5 bases). Deletions cut 3 bases from V and 0 bases from J, with 12 bases between. This CDR3 is built from 16 residues. Germline CDR1 SNHLY, CDR2 FYNNEI. CDR3 sequence reads: CASSDFDSLAKNIQYF. CDR3 coding DNA: TGTGCCAGCAGTGACTTCGACAGTCTAGCCAAAAACATTCAGTACTTC.

J is TRBJ1-4 and V is TRBV11-2; D possibly corresponds to TRBD1 (5 bases). This CDR3 region has 15 residues. Germline lookup yields CDR1 SGHAT and CDR2 FQNNGV. V was cut by 1 base and J by 7 bases, with 13 bases left in between. CDR3: CASSLGVGGGEKLFF. CDR3 DNA: TGTGCCAGCAGCTTAGGGGTCGGGGGGGGTGAAAAACTGTTTTTT.

J is TRBJ2-5 and V is TRBV29-1, with a weak D call TRBD2 (6 bases). The ends were cut back, 5 bases at V and 2 bases at J, with 18 bases in the middle. In germline, CDR1 is SQVTM, CDR2 ANQGSEA. The CDR3 is made up of 15 amino acids. CDR3: CSVNSAGRSQETQYF. CDR3 DNA sequence: TGCAGCGTTAACTCGGCGGGAAGATCTCAAGAGACCCAGTACTTC.

This chain joins TRBV5-1 and TRBJ1-1; D ambiguous. V was shortened by 5 bases and J by 0 bases, with 8 bases between the two germline ends. Germline lookup yields CDR1 SGHRS and CDR2 YFSETQ. There are 13 residues in the CDR3. This CDR3 reads CASSLLMNTEAFF. The DNA of the CDR3 is TGCGCCAGCAGTTTACTTATGAACACTGAAGCTTTCTTT.